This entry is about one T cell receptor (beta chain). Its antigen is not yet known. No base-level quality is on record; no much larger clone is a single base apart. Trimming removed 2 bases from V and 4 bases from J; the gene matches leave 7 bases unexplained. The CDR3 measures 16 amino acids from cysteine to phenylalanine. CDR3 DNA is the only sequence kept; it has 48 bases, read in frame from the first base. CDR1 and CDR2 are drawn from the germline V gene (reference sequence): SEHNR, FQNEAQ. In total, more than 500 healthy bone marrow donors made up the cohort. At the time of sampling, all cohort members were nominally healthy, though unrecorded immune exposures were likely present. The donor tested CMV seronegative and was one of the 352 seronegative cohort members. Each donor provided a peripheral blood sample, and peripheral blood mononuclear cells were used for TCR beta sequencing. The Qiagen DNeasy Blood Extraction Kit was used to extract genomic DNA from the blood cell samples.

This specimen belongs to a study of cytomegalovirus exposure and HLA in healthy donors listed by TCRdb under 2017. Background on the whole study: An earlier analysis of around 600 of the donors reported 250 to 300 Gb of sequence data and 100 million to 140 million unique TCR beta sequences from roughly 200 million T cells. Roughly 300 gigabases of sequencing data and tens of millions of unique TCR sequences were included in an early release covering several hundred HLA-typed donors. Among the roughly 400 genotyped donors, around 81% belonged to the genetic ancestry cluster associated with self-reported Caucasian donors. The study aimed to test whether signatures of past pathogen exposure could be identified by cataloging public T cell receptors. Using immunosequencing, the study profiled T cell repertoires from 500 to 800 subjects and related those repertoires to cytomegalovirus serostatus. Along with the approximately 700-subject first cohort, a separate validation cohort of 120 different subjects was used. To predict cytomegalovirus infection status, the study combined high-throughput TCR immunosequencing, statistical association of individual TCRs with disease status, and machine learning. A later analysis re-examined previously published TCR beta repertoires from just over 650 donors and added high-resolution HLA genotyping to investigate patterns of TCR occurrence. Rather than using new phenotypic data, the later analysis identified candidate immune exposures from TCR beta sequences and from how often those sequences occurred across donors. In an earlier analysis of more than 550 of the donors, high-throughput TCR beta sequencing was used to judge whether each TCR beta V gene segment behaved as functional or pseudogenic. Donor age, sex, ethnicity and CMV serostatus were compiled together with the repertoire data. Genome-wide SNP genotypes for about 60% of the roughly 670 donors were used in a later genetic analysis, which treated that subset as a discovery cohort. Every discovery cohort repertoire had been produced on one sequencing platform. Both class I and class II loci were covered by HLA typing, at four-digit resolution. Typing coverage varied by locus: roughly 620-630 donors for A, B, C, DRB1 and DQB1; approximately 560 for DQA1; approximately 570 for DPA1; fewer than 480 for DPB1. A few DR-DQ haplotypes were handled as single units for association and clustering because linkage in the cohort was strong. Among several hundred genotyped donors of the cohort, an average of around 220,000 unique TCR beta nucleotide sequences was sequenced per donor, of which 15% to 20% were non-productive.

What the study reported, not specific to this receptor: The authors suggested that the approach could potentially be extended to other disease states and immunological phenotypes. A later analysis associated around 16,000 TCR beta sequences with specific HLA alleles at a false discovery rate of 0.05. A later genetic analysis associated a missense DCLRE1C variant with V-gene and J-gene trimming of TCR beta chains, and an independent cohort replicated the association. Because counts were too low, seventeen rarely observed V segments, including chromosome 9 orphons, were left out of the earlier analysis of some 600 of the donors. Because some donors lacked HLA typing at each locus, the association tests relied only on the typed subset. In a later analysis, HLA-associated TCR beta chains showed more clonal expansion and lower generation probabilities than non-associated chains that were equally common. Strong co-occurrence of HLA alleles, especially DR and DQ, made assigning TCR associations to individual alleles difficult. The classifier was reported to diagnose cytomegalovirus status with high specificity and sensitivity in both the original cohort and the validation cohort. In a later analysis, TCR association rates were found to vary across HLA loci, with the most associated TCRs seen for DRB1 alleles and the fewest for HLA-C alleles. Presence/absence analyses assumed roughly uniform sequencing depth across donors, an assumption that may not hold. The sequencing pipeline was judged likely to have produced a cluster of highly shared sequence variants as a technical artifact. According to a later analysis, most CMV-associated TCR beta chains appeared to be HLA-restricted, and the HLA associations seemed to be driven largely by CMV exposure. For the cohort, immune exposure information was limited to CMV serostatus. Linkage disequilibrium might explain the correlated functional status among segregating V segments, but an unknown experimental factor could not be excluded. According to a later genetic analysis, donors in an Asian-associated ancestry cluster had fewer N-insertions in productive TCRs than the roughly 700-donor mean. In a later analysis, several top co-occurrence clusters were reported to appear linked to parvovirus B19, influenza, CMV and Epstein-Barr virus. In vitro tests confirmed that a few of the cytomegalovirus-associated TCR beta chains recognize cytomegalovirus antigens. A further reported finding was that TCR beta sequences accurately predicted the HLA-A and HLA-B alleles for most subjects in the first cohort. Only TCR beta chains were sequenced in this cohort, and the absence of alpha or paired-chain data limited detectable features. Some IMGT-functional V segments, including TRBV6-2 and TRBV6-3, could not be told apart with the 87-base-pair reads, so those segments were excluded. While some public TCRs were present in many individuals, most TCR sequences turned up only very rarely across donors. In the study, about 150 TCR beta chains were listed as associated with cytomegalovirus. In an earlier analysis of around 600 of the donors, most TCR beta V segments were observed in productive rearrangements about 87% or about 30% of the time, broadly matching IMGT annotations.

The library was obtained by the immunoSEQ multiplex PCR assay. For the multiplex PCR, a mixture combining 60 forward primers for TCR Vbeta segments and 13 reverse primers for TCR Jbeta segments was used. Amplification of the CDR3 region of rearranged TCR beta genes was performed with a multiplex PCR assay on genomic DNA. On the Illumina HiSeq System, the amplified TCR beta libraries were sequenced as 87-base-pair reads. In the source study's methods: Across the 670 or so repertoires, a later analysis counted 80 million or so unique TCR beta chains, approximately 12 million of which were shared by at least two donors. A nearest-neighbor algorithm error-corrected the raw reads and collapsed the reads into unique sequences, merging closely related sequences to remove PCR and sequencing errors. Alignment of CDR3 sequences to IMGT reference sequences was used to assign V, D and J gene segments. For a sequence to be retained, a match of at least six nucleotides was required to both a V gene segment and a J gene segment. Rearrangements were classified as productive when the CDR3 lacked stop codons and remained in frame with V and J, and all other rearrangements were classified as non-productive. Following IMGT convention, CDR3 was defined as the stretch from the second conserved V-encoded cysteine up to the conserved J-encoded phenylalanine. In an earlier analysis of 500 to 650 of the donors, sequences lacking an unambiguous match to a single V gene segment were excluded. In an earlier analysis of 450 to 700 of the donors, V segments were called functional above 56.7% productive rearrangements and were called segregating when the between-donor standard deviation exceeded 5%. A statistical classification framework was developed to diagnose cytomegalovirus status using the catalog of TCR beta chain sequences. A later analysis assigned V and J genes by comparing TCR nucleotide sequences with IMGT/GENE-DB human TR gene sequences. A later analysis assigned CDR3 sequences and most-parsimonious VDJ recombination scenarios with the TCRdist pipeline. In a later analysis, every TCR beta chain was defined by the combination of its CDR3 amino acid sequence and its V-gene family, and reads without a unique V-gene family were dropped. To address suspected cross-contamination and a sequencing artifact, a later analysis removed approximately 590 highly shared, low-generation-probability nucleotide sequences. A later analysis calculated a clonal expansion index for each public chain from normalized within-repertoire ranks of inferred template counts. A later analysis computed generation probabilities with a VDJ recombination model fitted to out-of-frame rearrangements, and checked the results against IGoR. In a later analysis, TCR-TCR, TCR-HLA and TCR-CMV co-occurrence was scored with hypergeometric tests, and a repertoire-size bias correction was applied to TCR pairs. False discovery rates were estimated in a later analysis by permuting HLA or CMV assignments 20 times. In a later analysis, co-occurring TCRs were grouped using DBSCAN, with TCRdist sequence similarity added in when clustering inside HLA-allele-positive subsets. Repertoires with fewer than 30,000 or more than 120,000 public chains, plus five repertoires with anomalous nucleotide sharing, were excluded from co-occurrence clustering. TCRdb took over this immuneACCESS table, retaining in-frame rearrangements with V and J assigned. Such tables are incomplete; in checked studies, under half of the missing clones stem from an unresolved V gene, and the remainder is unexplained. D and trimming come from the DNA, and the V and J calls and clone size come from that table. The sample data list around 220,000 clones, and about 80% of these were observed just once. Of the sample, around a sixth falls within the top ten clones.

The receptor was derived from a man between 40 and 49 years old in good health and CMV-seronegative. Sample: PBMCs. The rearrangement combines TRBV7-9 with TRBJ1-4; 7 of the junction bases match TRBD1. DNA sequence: TGTGCCAGCAGCTTACAGCGGACAGGACATAATGAAAAACTGTTTTTT. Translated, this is CASSLQRTGHNEKLFF.